This T cell receptor (beta chain) is from a study of monozygotic twins with inflammatory bowel disease. Researchers generated cDNA in eight separate reactions per sample. A template switching step added UMIs, each with a 6-nucleotide sample barcode. TCRdb re-analyzed the 5' RACE reads; it lists each CDR3 protein once, without DNA. This sample's table has a few hundred thousand distinct CDR3 sequences. Per the germline V gene, CDR1 is SGHRS and CDR2 is YFSETQ. The CDR3 sequence is 14 residues long. V usage is TRBV5-1 and J usage is TRBJ1-2. This sequence originates from a human donor with ulcerative colitis or Crohn's disease, or a healthy co-twin of an affected twin (not recorded which). Source material: blood. The CDR3 loop is CASSLGPGSNGYTF. Filled out from reference TRBV5-1 and TRBJ1-2, the complete variable domain reads KAGVTQTPRYLIKTRGQQVTLSCSPISGHRSVSWYQQTPGQGLQFLFEYFSETQRNKGNFPGRFSGRQFSNSRSEMNVSTLELGDSALYLCASSLGPGSNGYTFGSGTRLTVV.